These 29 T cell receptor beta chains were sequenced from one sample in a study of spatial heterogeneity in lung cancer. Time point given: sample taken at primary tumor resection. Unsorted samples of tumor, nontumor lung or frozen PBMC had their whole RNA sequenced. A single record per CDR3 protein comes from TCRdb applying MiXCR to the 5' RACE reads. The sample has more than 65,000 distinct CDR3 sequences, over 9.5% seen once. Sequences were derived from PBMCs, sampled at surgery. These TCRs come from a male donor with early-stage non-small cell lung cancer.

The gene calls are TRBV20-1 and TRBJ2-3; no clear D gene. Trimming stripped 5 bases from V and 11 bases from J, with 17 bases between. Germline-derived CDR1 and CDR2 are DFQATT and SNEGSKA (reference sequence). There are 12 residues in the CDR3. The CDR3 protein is CSAPSTPQVQYF. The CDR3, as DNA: TGCAGTGCTCCCTCGACCCCGCAAGTGCAGTATTTT.

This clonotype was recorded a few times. The CDR3 spells CASSEGGTDYEQYF. CDR3 nucleotides: TGTGCCAGCAGTGAAGGGGGGACAGACTACGAGCAGTACTTC. The rearrangement joins TRBV6-1 to TRBJ2-7, with TRBD1 matching 7 bases. CDR3 size: 14 residues. Trimming took 1 base from V and 3 from J; bases not matched to a gene: 3. From germline, CDR1 is MNHNS and CDR2 SASEGT.

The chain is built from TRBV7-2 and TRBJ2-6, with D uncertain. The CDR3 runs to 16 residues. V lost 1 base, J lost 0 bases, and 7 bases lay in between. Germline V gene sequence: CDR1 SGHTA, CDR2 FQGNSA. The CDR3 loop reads CASSLVALSGANVLTF. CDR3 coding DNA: TGTGCCAGCAGCTTAGTGGCCCTCTCTGGGGCCAACGTCCTGACTTTC.

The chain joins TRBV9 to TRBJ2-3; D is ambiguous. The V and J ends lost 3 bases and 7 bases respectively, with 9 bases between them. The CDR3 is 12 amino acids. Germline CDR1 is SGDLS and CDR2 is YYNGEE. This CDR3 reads CASSADWNTQYF. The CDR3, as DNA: TGTGCCAGCAGCGCCGACTGGAATACGCAGTATTTT.

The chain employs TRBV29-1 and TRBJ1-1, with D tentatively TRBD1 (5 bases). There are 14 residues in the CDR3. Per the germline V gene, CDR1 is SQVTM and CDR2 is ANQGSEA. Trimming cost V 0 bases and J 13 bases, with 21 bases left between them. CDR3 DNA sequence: TGCAGCGTTGAAGATGGGGGGAGATCCGTCGGAGGTTTCTTT. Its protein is CSVEDGGRSVGGFF.

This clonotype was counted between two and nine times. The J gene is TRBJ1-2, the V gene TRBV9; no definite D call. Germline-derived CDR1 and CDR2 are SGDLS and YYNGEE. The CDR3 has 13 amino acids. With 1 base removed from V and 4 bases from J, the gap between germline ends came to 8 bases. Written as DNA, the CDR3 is TGTGCCAGCAGCGTATCTGGGCCCTATGGCTACACCTTC. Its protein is CASSVSGPYGYTF.

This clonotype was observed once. CDR3 amino acids: CASSPGTGTNEKLFF. The CDR3 DNA reads TGTGCCAGCAGCCCCGGGACAGGAACTAATGAAAAACTGTTTTTT. V is TRBV3-1 and J is TRBJ1-4, with 8 bases identical to TRBD1. The CDR3 contains 15 residues. V was clipped by 4 bases and J by 1 base; unmatched bases: 2. CDR1 and CDR2 (germline): LGHDT, YNNKEL (reference sequence). The full variable domain, with the rest looked up from reference TRBV3-1 and TRBJ1-4, is DTAVSQTPKYLVTQMGNDKSIKCEQNLGHDTMYWYKQDSKKFLKIMFSYNNKELIINETVPNRFSPKSPDKAHLNLHINSLELGDSAVYFCASSPGTGTNEKLFFGSGTQLSVL.

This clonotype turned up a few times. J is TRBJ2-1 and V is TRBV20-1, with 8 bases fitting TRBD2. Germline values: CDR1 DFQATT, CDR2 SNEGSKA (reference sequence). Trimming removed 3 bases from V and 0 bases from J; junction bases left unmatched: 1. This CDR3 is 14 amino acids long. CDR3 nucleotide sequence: TGCAGTGCTAGGAGCGGGAGCTCCTACAATGAGCAGTTCTTC. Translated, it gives CSARSGSSYNEQFF.

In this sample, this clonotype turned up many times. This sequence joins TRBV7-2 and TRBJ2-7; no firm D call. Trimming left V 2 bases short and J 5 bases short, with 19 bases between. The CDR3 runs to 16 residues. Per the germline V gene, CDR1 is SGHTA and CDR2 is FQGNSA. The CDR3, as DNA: TGTGCCAGCAGCTTAACCCGAAGGGCCGTAGGCAACGAGCAGTACTTC. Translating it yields CASSLTRRAVGNEQYF. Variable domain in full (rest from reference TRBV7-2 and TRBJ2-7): GAGVSQSPSNKVTEKGKDVELRCDPISGHTALYWYRQSLGQGLEFLIYFQGNSAPDKSGLPSDRFSAERTGGSVSTLTIQRTQQEDSAVYLCASSLTRRAVGNEQYFGPGTRLTVT.

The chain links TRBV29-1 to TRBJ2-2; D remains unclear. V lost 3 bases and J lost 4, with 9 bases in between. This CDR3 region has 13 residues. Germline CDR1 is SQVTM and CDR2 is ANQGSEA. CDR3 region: CSVDPSGTGELFF. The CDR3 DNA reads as TGCAGCGTTGACCCATCGGGCACCGGGGAGCTGTTTTTT.

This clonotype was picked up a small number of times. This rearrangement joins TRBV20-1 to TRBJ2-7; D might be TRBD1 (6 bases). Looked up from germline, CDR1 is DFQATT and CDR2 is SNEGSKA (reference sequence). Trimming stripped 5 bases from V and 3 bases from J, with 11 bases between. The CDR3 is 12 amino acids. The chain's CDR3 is CSAHRDDYEQYF. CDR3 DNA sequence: TGCAGTGCTCACAGGGATGACTACGAGCAGTACTTC.

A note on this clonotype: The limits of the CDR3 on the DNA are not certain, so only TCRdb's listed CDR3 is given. The CDR3 loop reads CTIFASGNDTQYF. The V call is TRBV1, the J call TRBJ2-3; TRBD1, as called in the table, went unchecked against the DNA. TRBV1 is shown as a pseudogene. The CDR3 length equals 13 residues, ends included.

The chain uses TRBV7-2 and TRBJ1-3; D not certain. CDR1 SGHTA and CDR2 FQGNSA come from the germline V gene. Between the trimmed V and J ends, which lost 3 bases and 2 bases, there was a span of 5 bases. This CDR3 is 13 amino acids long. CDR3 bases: TGTGCCAGCAGCTTCGCTGCTGGAAACACCATATATTTT. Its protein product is CASSFAAGNTIYF.

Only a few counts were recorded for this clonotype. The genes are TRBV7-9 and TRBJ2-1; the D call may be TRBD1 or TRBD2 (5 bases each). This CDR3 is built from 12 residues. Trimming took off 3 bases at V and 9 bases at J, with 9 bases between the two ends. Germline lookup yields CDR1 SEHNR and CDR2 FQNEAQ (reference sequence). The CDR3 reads CASSLGDGEQFF. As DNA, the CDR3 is TGTGCCAGCAGCTTGGGGGACGGTGAGCAGTTCTTC.

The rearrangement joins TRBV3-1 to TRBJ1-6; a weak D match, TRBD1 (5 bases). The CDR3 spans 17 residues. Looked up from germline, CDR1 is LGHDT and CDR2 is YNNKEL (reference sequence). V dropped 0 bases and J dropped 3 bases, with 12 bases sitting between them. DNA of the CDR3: TGTGCCAGCAGCCAAGAGAGGGAGGGGCTCTATAATTCACCCCTCCACTTT. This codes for CASSQEREGLYNSPLHF.

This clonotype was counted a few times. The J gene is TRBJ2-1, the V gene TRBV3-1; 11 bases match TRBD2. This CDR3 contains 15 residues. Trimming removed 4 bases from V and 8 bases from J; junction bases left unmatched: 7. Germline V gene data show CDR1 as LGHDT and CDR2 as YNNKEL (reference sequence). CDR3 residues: CASSRRNSGRDEQFF. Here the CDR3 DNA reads TGTGCCAGCAGCCGGCGTAATAGCGGGAGGGATGAGCAGTTCTTC.

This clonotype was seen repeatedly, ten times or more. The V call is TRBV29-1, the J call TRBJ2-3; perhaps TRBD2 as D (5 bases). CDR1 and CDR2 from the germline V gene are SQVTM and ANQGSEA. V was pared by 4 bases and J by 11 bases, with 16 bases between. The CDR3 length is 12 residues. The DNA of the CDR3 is TGCAGCGTTGGAGAGCCCATCGCGGGGCAGTATTTT. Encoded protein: CSVGEPIAGQYF.

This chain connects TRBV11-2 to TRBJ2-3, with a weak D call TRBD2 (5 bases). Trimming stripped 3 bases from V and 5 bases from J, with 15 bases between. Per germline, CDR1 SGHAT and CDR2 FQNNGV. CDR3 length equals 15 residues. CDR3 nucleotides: TGTGCCAGCAGCTTGGGAGACACGCGGGTAGATACGCAGTATTTT. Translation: CASSLGDTRVDTQYF.

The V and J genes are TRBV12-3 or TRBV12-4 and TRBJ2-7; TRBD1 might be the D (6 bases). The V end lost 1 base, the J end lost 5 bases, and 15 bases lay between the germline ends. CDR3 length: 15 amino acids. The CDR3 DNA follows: TGTGCCAGCAGTTTAGAGTCAGGGGAAAGGGACGAGCAGTACTTC. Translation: CASSLESGERDEQYF.

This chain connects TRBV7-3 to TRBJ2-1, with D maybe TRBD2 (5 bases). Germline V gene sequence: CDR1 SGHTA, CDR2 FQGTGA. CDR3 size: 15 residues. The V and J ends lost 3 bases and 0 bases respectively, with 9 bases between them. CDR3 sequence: CASSLTGSSYNEQFF. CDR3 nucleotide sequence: TGTGCCAGCAGCTTGACTGGGAGCTCCTACAATGAGCAGTTCTTC.

This CDR3 reads CASSLADDGYNTEAFF. In nucleotides, the CDR3 is TGCGCCAGCAGCTTGGCCGATGACGGCTATAACACTGAAGCTTTCTTT. V and J are TRBV5-1 and TRBJ1-1; D is unclear. Germline-derived CDR1 and CDR2 are SGHRS and YFSETQ. The V end was cut by 0 bases, the J end by 2 bases, with 14 bases between. CDR3 length equals 16 residues.

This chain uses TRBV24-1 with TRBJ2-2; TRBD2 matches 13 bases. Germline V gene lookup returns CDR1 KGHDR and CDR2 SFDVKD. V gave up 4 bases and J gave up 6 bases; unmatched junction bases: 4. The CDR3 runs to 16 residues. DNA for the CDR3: TGTGCCACCAGTGACACTAGCGGGGGGGCCGCCGGGGAGCTGTTTTTT. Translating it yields CATSDTSGGAAGELFF.

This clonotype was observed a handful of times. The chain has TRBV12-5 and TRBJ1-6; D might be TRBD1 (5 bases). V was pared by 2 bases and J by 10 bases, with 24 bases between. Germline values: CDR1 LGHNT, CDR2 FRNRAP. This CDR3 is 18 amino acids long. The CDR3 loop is CASGLLPWDSTIGSPLHF. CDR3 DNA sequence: TGTGCTAGTGGTTTGCTCCCTTGGGACTCAACTATTGGGTCACCCCTCCACTTT.

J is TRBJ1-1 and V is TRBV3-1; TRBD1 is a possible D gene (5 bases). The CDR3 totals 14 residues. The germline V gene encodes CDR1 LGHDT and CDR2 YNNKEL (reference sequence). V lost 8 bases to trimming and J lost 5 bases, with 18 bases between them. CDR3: CASRSGGGGTEAFF. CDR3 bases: TGTGCCAGCCGAAGCGGGGGAGGAGGGACTGAAGCTTTCTTT.

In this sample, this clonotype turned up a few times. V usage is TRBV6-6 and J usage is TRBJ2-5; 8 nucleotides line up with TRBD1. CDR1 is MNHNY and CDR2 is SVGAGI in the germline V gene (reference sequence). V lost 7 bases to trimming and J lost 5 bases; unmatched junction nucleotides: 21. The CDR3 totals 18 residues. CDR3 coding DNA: TGTGCCAGCACCATAACCACAGGGGGAAGAGGGGATGGGGAGACCCAGTACTTC. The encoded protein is CASTITTGGRGDGETQYF.

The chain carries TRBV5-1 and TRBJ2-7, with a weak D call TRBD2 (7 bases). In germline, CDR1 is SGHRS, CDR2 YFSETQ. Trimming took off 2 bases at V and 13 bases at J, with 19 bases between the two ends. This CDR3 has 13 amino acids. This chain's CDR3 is CASSLEARGGPYF. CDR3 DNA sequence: TGCGCCAGCAGCTTAGAAGCAAGGGGGGGGCCTTACTTC.

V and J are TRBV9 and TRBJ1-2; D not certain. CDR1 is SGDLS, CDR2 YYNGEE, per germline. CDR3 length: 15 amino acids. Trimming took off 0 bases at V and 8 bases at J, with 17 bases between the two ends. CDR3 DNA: TGTGCCAGCAGCGTAGTGGATGGGCACCCGGGGGGCTACACCTTC. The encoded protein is CASSVVDGHPGGYTF. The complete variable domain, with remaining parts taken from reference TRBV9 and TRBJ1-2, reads DSGVTQTPKHLITATGQRVTLRCSPRSGDLSVYWYQQSLDQGLQFLIQYYNGEERAKGNILERFSAQQFPDLHSELNLSSLELGDSALYFCASSVVDGHPGGYTFGSGTRLTVV.

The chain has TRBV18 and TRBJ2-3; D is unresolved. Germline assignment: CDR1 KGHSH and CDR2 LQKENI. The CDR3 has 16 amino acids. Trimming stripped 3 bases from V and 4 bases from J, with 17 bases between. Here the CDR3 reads CASSPARMGGADTQYF. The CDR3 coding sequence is TGTGCCAGCTCACCCGCTCGGATGGGTGGCGCAGATACGCAGTATTTT.

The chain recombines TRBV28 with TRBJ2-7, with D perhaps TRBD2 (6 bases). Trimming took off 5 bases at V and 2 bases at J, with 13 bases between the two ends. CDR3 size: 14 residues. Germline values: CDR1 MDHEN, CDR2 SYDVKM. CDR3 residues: CASSLRLVAYEQYF. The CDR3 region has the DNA TGTGCCAGCAGTCTTCGACTAGTTGCCTACGAGCAGTACTTC.